This T cell receptor beta chain was sequenced during a study of T cell responses to AZD1222 COVID-19 vaccine. Overall study results and limits: The repertoires were collected only after the peak T cell response. Clonal diversity may have been underestimated, and the donors were mostly white British, with more females than males. Reportedly, nearly half the spike-specific TCRs target unmutated variant regions.

The CDR3 length is 16 residues. V lost 1 base and J 2 bases, leaving 12 bases between the germline ends. From germline, CDR1 is SNHLY and CDR2 FYNNEI. Concerning this clone: Its antigen is currently unknown.

Repertoires were generated with immunoSEQ multiplex PCR, while TCRdb's copy carries only in-frame clones and drops some. The sample has roughly 120,000 clones, roughly 85% seen once. The sample here was peripheral blood, taken on day 0 of AZD1222 vaccination. The receptor comes from an adult in good health. The rearrangement links TRBV2 to TRBJ1-3, with TRBD1 as a possible D gene (5 bases). CDR3 DNA sequence: TGTGCCAGCAGTGAAGTTGGAGGGGCGGCTGGAAACACCATATATTTT. It translates to CASSEVGGAAGNTIYF.